This TCR beta chain comes out of a study of blood T cell repertoires in COVID-19. Overall study context: The samples span acute and convalescent COVID-19 from the United States, Italy and Spain. The analysed material was cDNA or gDNA that came from T cells, B-cell-depleted T cells, or PBMCs.

The CDR3 is 15 residues long. Germline CDR1 reads SGHRS; CDR2 reads YFSETQ. V lost 4 bases and J lost 9; bases outside the gene matches: 11. Per the original data handling: Reference gene primer amplification gave estimated nucleated cell counts. Data came from immunoSEQ multiplex PCR; TCRdb stores just in-frame clones and leaves some out. The V and J calls and clone size are taken from that table; D and trimming were inferred from the DNA. Here the sample spans approximately 260,000 clones, about 80% being singletons. Sequenced input: peripheral blood. The V gene is TRBV5-1, the J gene TRBJ2-3, with 10 positions matching TRBD2. This clonotype was sampled from a woman of 80 years or more with active or convalescent COVID-19. The DNA of the CDR3 is TGCGCCAGCAGCCCCGGTCTAGCGGGGGATAGAACGCAGTATTTT. Amino acids: CASSPGLAGDRTQYF.